The T cell receptor beta chain under discussion was sequenced for a study of cytomegalovirus exposure and HLA in healthy donors. General study results and limits: The study listed 164 cytomegalovirus-associated TCR beta chains.

Germline lookup yields CDR1 MNHNS and CDR2 SASEGT. V gave up 6 bases and J gave up 7 bases; unmatched junction bases: 9. The CDR3 runs 14 residues. For this clone: Its antigen is unknown.

The PCR contained 60 Vbeta and 13 Jbeta primers. Produced via immunoSEQ multiplex PCR; TCRdb's table is partial and in-frame only. The sample has 150,000 to 200,000 clones, and its top ten clones hold 0.75% to 0.85%. The source material was PBMCs. J is TRBJ1-2 and V is TRBV6-1; 9 positions agree with TRBD1. The origin of this receptor is a woman aged 18-29 years in good health and CMV-seropositive. The CDR3 nucleotides are TGTGCCAGCAGCGTAATACAGGGGGCCGGTGGCTACACCTTC. Translation: CASSVIQGAGGYTF.